Listed below are T cell receptor beta chains from one sample, sequenced in a study of technical replicates of blood from a handful of donors. The assay was immunoSEQ multiplex PCR, and TCRdb's table has in-frame clones only and misses some. The data contain tens of thousands of clones, around 90% of them singletons. Sequencing was performed on T cells isolated from PBMCs. These receptors came from a human donor in good health. CDR3s include the opening cysteine and the closing phenylalanine or tryptophan. D genes are given only for firm matches.

d_gene	v_gene	j_gene	CDR3aa	CDR3nt
TRBD2	TRBV11-3	TRBJ2-3	CASSPAGGRTDTQYF	TGTGCCAGCAGCCCTGCGGGGGGCCGCACAGATACGCAGTATTTT
TRBD1	TRBV6-6	TRBJ1-4	CASSHRGQKNEKLFF	TGTGCCAGCAGTCACCGGGGACAGAAGAATGAAAAACTGTTTTTT
TRBD1	TRBV27	TRBJ1-1	CASSLSTGVAEAFF	TGTGCCAGCAGTTTATCGACAGGGGTCGCTGAAGCTTTCTTT
NA	TRBV6-5	TRBJ2-5	CASSPILQETQYF	TGTGCCAGCAGTCCCATACTACAAGAGACCCAGTACTTC
NA	TRBV19	TRBJ1-2	CASSIGASNYGYTF	TGTGCCAGTAGTATAGGGGCTTCTAACTATGGCTACACCTTC
NA	TRBV6-4	TRBJ2-1	CASSVSVYRNEQFF	TGTGCCAGCAGTGTTTCAGTATATCGCAATGAGCAGTTCTTC
NA	TRBV4-1	TRBJ2-3	CASSPPGGYRDTQYF	TGCGCCAGCAGCCCGCCCGGAGGGTACAGAGATACGCAGTATTTT
TRBD1	TRBV27	TRBJ2-7	CASSFRQGIVSEQYF	TGTGCCAGCAGTTTCCGACAGGGGATCGTCAGCGAGCAGTACTTC
TRBD1	TRBV2	TRBJ2-2	CASSGPGGWTGELFF	TGTGCCAGCAGTGGGCCAGGGGGATGGACCGGGGAGCTGTTTTTT
TRBD2	TRBV5-4	TRBJ2-3	CASSFPYQLGRAQTDTQYF	TGTGCCAGCAGCTTCCCATATCAGTTGGGGAGGGCCCAGACAGATACGCAGTATTTT
TRBD2	TRBV7-9	TRBJ2-1	CASSLGLAVPDEQFF	TGTGCCAGCAGCTTGGGACTAGCGGTTCCCGATGAGCAGTTCTTC
TRBD1	TRBV7-9	TRBJ2-1	CASSADRASYNEQFF	TGTGCCAGCAGCGCTGACAGGGCCTCCTACAATGAGCAGTTCTTC
TRBD2	TRBV7-2	TRBJ2-7	CASSFGSSGRGYEQYF	TGTGCCAGCAGCTTTGGTTCTAGCGGGAGAGGTTACGAGCAGTACTTC
TRBD1	TRBV14	TRBJ1-2	CASSPGQFYGYTF	TGTGCCAGCAGCCCGGGACAGTTCTATGGCTACACCTTC
NA	TRBV7-6	TRBJ1-6	CASSPGADYDSPLHF	TGTGCCAGCAGCCCAGGGGCGGATTATGATTCACCCCTCCACTTT
NA	TRBV6-5	TRBJ2-7	CASSYGVVKGANEQYF	TGTGCCAGCAGTTACGGGGTGGTCAAGGGAGCCAACGAGCAGTACTTC
NA	TRBV4-1	TRBJ2-1	CASSQGEGRGYNEQFF	TGCGCCAGCAGCCAAGGAGAGGGGAGGGGGTACAATGAGCAGTTCTTC
TRBD1	TRBV7-6	TRBJ1-2	CASSLTGTGDYGYTF	TGTGCCAGCAGCCTCACCGGGACAGGGGACTATGGCTACACCTTC
NA	TRBV5-1	TRBJ2-7	CASSRDILYEQYF	TGCGCCAGCAGCCGGGACATCCTCTACGAGCAGTACTTC
NA	TRBV11-2	TRBJ2-7	CASSSGVHEQYF	TGTGCCAGCAGCTCCGGGGTCCACGAGCAGTACTTC
TRBD1	TRBV25-1	TRBJ2-6	CASSESPRQGSGANVLTF	TGTGCCAGCAGTGAATCTCCCCGACAGGGATCTGGGGCCAACGTCCTGACTTTC
NA	TRBV5-6	TRBJ1-4	CARRDGGLDEKLFF	TGTGCCAGGAGGGACGGGGGGTTAGATGAAAAACTGTTTTTT
TRBD2	TRBV11-2	TRBJ2-1	CASSSSLAGGGRDEQFF	TGTGCCAGCAGCTCGTCCCTAGCGGGAGGGGGTCGGGATGAGCAGTTCTTC
NA	TRBV11-2	TRBJ2-7	CASSRLDEQYF	TGTGCCAGCAGCCGGTTGGACGAGCAGTACTTC
TRBD1	TRBV2	TRBJ1-2	CASRWDRGFWDGYTF	TGTGCCAGCAGATGGGACAGGGGATTTTGGGATGGCTACACCTTC
NA	TRBV7-9	TRBJ2-7	CASSLDPYEQYF	TGTGCCAGCAGCTTAGATCCGTACGAGCAGTACTTC
NA	TRBV5-1	TRBJ2-7	CASSLGLFSYEQYF	TGCGCCAGCAGCTTGGGACTATTCTCCTACGAGCAGTACTTC
NA	TRBV19	TRBJ1-2	CASSMEQGDGYTF	TGTGCCAGTAGTATGGAACAGGGAGATGGCTACACCTTC